This entry concerns a single T cell receptor beta chain. The antigen is not known. This entry is derived from a study of T cells in Graves' hyperthyroidism and ophthalmopathy. Overall study results and limits: Blood shared most expanded thyroid clonotypes above 0.001.

Clinical symptoms, serum thyroxine, TRAb, thyroid ultrasound and orbital computed tomography established diagnosis. Amplification of TCR beta CDR3 regions used RNA as the template. HTBI primers were employed in a first-round RT-PCR of the TCR CDR3. TCRdb independently ran MiXCR on the multiplex PCR reads; one entry per CDR3 protein. The sample has roughly 500,000 distinct CDR3 sequences; about 45% are singletons. Germline CDR1 reads SGHTA; CDR2 reads FQGNSA. The CDR3 is 13 residues long. V was clipped by 5 bases and J by 5 bases, with 13 bases between them. The chain uses TRBV7-2 and TRBJ2-7, with unresolved D. This clonotype originated in an adult woman with Graves' disease, either hyperthyroidism or ophthalmopathy (not recorded which). The sequenced sample was peripheral blood or thyroid tissue (not recorded which). This CDR3 reads CASSLNAADEQYF. In DNA, the CDR3 is TGTGCCAGCAGCCTCAATGCGGCGGACGAGCAGTACTTC.